The 9 T cell receptor beta chains listed next were all sequenced from one sample in a study of identical twins. From the 5' RACE reads, TCRdb called clonotypes with MiXCR, one entry per CDR3 protein. The sample has hundreds of thousands of distinct CDR3 sequences, approximately 13% seen once. This sample also appeared in a second study, on yellow fever vaccine responses in identical twins.

The sequencing sample was made of PBMCs. The receptors stem from a woman aged 18-29 years in good health.

This clonotype showed up many times. The chain has TRBV4-2 and TRBJ2-1, with TRBD2 as a possible D gene (6 bases). The V and J ends lost 0 bases and 7 bases respectively, with 19 bases between them. Per the germline V gene, CDR1 is LGHNA and CDR2 is YNFKEQ. The CDR3 is made up of 17 amino acids. This CDR3 is CASSQDGWRAEINEQFF. CDR3 coding DNA: TGTGCCAGCAGCCAAGATGGGTGGAGGGCCGAAATAAATGAGCAGTTCTTC.

The chain joins TRBV5-1 to TRBJ2-1, with D perhaps TRBD2 (6 bases). This CDR3 spans 14 amino acids. V was pared by 6 bases and J by 0 bases, with 10 bases between. The V gene's germline CDR1 is SGHRS and CDR2 YFSETQ. CDR3 sequence reads: CASMTGDSYNEQFF. For the CDR3, the DNA is TGCGCCAGCATGACGGGGGACTCCTACAATGAGCAGTTCTTC.

Notes on this clonotype: At one boundary the junction diverges from the germline segment, which might be a read error. The chain employs TRBV10-3 and TRBJ2-7; the match to TRBD2 covers 7 bases. The CDR3 is made up of 12 amino acids. Germline V CDR1 and CDR2: ENHRY, SYGVKD. The DNA of the CDR3 is TGTGCCATCAGTGAGGGGGGGGATTTGGAGCACTTC. The encoded protein is CAISEGGDLEHF.

This clonotype occurred a few times. The chain joins TRBV28 to TRBJ2-1, with TRBD1 identical over 7 bases. There are 15 residues in the CDR3. Per germline, CDR1 MDHEN and CDR2 SYDVKM. Trimming took 4 bases from V and 0 from J; bases not matched to a gene: 3. Here the CDR3 reads CASSSGQFSYNEQFF. The CDR3 bases are TGTGCCAGCAGTTCGGGACAGTTCTCCTACAATGAGCAGTTCTTC.

This clonotype was observed a few times. The chain carries TRBV28 and TRBJ2-3, with D perhaps being TRBD1 or TRBD2 (6 bases each). From germline, CDR1 is MDHEN and CDR2 SYDVKM. V lost 1 base and J 6 bases, leaving 29 bases between the germline ends. This CDR3 is built from 20 residues. The CDR3 DNA is TGTGCCAGCAGTTTATTAGTTGAACCTTCTCCCCCTCGGGGGCGGGATACGCAGTATTTT. It specifies CASSLLVEPSPPRGRDTQYF.

This clonotype was seen a few times. The V and J genes are TRBV6-2 or TRBV6-3 and TRBJ2-7; D is undetermined. Trimming took off 6 bases at V and 2 bases at J, with 5 bases between the two ends. Germline V gene lookup returns CDR1 MNHEY and CDR2 SVGEGT. CDR3 length equals 11 residues. The CDR3 region has the DNA TGTGCCAGCAGCACTGCCTACGAGCAGTACGTC. Protein sequence: CASSTAYEQYV.

This chain connects TRBV4-2 to TRBJ2-7; 8 bases align to TRBD1. CDR1 is LGHNA and CDR2 is YNFKEQ in the germline V gene. With V trimmed by 1 base and J by 2 bases, 7 bases remained unmatched. The CDR3 sequence is 16 residues long. CDR3 sequence reads: CASSQALTGVAYEQYF. The CDR3 DNA reads as TGTGCCAGCAGCCAAGCTTTGACAGGGGTGGCCTACGAGCAGTACTTC.

The gene calls are TRBV3-1 and TRBJ1-1, with D perhaps matching TRBD1 (5 bases). The V end lost 1 base, the J end lost 4 bases, and 10 bases lay between the germline ends. This CDR3 has 14 amino acids. Germline loops: CDR1 LGHDT, CDR2 YNNKEL (reference sequence). CDR3 coding DNA: TGTGCCAGCAGCCAAGCGACAGCGAGCACTGAAGCTTTCTTT. It is translated as CASSQATASTEAFF. Supplemented by reference TRBV3-1 and TRBJ1-1, the full variable domain reads DTAVSQTPKYLVTQMGNDKSIKCEQNLGHDTMYWYKQDSKKFLKIMFSYNNKELIINETVPNRFSPKSPDKAHLNLHINSLELGDSAVYFCASSQATASTEAFFGQGTRLTVV.

The sample holds a few counts of this clonotype. This rearrangement joins TRBV15 to TRBJ2-3; TRBD2 matches at 9 bases. The CDR3 consists of 16 residues. J was trimmed by 4 bases and V by 4 bases; bases with no gene match: 9. Looked up from germline, CDR1 is LNHNV and CDR2 is YYDKDF (reference sequence). The CDR3 here is CATSIGNSGGSDTQYF. The CDR3 coding sequence is TGTGCCACCAGCATTGGGAATAGCGGGGGTTCAGATACGCAGTATTTT.